The clone carrying this TCR beta chain appeared once. Libraries were prepared by immunoSEQ multiplex PCR; TCRdb keeps only in-frame clonotypes and omits some of them. The profile shows approximately 350,000 clones, more than 70% of them singletons. This specimen comes from a study of blood T cell repertoires in COVID-19. This CDR3 has 18 amino acids. Germline assignment: CDR1 SGHTA and CDR2 FQGNSA. The V end was cut by 1 base, the J end by 3 bases, with 22 bases between. Sequencing input: peripheral blood. The receptor was isolated from a woman in her seventies with COVID-19, enrolled during active disease. The chain couples TRBV7-2 to TRBJ2-7; possibly TRBD1 for D (6 bases). CDR3 protein: CASSLEGLRQAHFYEQYF. The DNA of the CDR3 is TGTGCCAGCAGCTTAGAGGGGTTGAGACAGGCACACTTCTACGAGCAGTACTTC.